Sequencing of this T cell receptor beta chain was carried out in a study of T cell responses to AZD1222 COVID-19 vaccine. Sequenced by immunoSEQ multiplex PCR; TCRdb stores in-frame clones only, minus some. The data hold 90,000 to 120,000 clones, with approximately 89% observed a single time. Comment on this clone: Its antigen is not identified.

Trimming at V came to 9 bases and at J to 5 bases, leaving 10 bases not matched to a gene. CDR3 length: 14 residues. The germline CDR1 and CDR2 sequences are LNHNV and YYDKDF (reference sequence). Study results and limitations: Unmutated variant regions are reportedly targeted by nearly half of spike-specific TCRs.

The J gene is TRBJ2-5, the V gene TRBV15, with TRBD2 matching over 9 bases. The receptor's source is an adult in good health. The sequenced sample was peripheral blood, obtained on day 0 of MenACWY control vaccination. The CDR3 bases are TGTGCCACAAACAGGGGACTAGCAGGGGAGACCCAGTACTTC. Its protein product is CATNRGLAGETQYF.